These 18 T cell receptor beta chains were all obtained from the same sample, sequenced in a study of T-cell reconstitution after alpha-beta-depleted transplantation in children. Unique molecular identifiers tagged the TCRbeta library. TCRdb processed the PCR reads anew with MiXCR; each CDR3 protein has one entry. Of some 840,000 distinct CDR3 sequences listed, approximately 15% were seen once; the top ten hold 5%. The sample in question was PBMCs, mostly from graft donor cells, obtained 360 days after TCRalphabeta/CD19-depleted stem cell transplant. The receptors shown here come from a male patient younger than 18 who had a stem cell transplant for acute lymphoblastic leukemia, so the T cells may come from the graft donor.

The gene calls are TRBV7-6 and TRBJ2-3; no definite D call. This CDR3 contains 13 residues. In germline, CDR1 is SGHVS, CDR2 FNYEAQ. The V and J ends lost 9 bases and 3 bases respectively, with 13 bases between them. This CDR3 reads CASRVLRTDTQYF. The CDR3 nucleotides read TGTGCCAGTAGGGTGCTCCGGACAGATACGCAGTATTTT. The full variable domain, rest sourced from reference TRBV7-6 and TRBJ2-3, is GAGVSQSPRYKVTKRGQDVALRCDPISGHVSLYWYRQALGQGPEFLTYFNYEAQQDKSGLPNDRFSAERPEGSISTLTIQRTEQRDSAMYRCASRVLRTDTQYFGPGTRLTVL.

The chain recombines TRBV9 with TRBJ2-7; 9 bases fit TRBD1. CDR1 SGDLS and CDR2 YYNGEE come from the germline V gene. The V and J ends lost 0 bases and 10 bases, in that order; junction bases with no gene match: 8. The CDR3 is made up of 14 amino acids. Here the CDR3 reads CASSVEGTGFKQYF. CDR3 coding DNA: TGTGCCAGCAGCGTAGAGGGGACAGGGTTCAAACAGTACTTC.

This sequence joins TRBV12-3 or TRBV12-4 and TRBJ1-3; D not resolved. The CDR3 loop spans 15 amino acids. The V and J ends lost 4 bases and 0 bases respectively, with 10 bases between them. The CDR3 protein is CASSSDVDSGNTIYF. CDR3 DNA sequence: TGTGCCAGCAGTTCCGACGTAGACTCTGGAAACACCATATATTTT.

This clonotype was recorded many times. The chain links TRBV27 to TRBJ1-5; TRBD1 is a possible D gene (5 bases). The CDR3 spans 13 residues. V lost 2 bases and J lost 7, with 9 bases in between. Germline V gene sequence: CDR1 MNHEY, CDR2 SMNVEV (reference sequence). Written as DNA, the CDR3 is TGTGCCAGCAGTTTAACTAGGGGACAGCCCCAGCATTTT. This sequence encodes CASSLTRGQPQHF.

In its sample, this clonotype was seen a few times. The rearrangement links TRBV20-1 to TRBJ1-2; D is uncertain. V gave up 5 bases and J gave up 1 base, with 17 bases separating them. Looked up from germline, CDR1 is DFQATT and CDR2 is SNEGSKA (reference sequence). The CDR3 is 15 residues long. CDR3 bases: TGCAGTGCTTCTTCCTTTGACGGATTTAACTATGGCTACACCTTC. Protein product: CSASSFDGFNYGYTF.

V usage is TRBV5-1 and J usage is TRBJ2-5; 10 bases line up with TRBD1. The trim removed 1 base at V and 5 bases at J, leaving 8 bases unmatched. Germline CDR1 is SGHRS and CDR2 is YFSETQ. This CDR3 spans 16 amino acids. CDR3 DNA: TGCGCCAGCAGCTTGAGCGCGACAGGGGGCGGGGAGACCCAGTACTTC. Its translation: CASSLSATGGGETQYF.

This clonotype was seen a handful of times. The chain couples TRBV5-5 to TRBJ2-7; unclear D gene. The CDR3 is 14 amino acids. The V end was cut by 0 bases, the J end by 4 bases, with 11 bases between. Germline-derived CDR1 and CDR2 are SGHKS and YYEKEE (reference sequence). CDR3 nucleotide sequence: TGTGCCAGCAGCTTGGTTATGGGTACTTACGAGCAGTACTTC. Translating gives CASSLVMGTYEQYF.

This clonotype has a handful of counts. This chain's CDR3 is CASSRDVGGAGELFF. CDR3 nucleotide sequence: TGCGCCAGCAGCCGCGACGTCGGGGGGGCCGGGGAGCTGTTTTTT. J is TRBJ2-2 and V is TRBV5-1; TRBD2 aligns across 8 bases. V trimming: 4 bases; J trimming: 6 bases; junction bases outside the gene matches: 8. The CDR3 length is 15 residues. CDR1 and CDR2 from the germline V gene are SGHRS and YFSETQ.

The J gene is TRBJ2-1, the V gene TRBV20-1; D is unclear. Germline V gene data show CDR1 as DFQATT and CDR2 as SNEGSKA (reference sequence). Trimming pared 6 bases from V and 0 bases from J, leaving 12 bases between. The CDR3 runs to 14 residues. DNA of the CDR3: TGCAGTGCCCGGGTGCTGAGCTCCTACAATGAGCAGTTCTTC. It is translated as CSARVLSSYNEQFF.

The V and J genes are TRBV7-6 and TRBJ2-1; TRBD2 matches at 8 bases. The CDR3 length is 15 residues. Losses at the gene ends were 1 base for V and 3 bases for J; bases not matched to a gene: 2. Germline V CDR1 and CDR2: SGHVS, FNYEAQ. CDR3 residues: CASSLEAGVYNEQFF. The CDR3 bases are TGTGCCAGCAGCTTAGAAGCGGGAGTCTACAATGAGCAGTTCTTC.

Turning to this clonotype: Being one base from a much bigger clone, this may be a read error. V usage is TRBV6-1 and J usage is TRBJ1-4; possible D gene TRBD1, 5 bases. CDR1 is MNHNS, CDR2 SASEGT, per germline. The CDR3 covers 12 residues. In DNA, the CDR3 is TGTGCCAGCAGTGCCTTGACAGTTAAACCGTTTTTT. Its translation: CASSALTVKPFF.

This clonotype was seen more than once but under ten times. DNA of the CDR3: TGCGCCAGCAGCCAAGGACTGATGGAATCCCTCCACTTT. It yields the protein CASSQGLMESLHF. This chain joins TRBV5-1 and TRBJ1-6; no reliable D call. This CDR3 region has 13 residues. Trimming pared 4 bases from V and 14 bases from J, leaving 16 bases between. Germline CDR1 reads SGHRS; CDR2 reads YFSETQ. The full variable domain, with the rest looked up from reference TRBV5-1 and TRBJ1-6, is KAGVTQTPRYLIKTRGQQVTLSCSPISGHRSVSWYQQTPGQGLQFLFEYFSETQRNKGNFPGRFSGRQFSNSRSEMNVSTLELGDSALYLCASSQGLMESLHFGNGTRLTVT.

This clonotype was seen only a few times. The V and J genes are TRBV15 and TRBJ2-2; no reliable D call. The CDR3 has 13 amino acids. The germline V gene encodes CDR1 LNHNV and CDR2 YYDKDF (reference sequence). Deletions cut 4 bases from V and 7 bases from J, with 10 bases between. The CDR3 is CATSIQHGGELFF. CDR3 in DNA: TGTGCCACCAGCATCCAGCATGGCGGGGAGCTGTTTTTT.

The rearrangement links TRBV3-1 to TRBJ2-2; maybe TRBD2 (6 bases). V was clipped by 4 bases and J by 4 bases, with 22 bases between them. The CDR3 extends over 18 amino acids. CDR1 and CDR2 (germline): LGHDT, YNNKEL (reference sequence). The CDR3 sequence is CASSPFGPREIITGELFF. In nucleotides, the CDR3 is TGTGCCAGCAGCCCTTTTGGCCCCCGGGAGATAATCACCGGGGAGCTGTTTTTT.

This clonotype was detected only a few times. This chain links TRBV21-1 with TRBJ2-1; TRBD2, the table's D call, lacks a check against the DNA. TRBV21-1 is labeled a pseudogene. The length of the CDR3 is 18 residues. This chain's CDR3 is CASSKGTTSLQSNNEQFF. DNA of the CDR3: TGTGCCAGCAGCAAAGGGACGACTAGCCTTCAATCGAACAATGAGCAGTTCTTC.

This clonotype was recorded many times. The CDR3 region has the DNA TGCAGTGTCGAAGGGACTAGCGGCACAGATACGCAGTATTTT. This gives the protein CSVEGTSGTDTQYF. The chain uses TRBV20-1 and TRBJ2-3; 10 nucleotides agree with TRBD2. The length of the CDR3 is 14 residues. CDR1 and CDR2 (germline): DFQATT, SNEGSKA (reference sequence). Trimming removed 7 bases from V and 1 base from J; junction bases left unmatched: 5.

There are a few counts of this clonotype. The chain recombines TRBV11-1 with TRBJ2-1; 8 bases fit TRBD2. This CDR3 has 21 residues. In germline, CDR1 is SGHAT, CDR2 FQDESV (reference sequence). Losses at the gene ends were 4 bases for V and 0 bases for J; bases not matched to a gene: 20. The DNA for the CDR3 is TGTGCCAGCAGCTCTAGGGCGGTAGGGGCGGGAGGTCAACACTCCTACAATGAGCAGTTCTTC. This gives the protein CASSSRAVGAGGQHSYNEQFF. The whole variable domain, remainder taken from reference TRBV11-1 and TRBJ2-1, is EAEVAQSPRYKITEKSQAVAFWCDPISGHATLYWYRQILGQGPELLVQFQDESVVDDSQLPKDRFSAERLKGVDSTLKIQPAELGDSAMYLCASSSRAVGAGGQHSYNEQFFGPGTRLTVL.

This CDR3 reads CASKSPGGMNNEQFF. The CDR3 DNA is TGTGCCAGTAAATCCCCGGGAGGGATGAACAATGAGCAGTTCTTC. The V gene is TRBV19, the J gene TRBJ2-1, with 8 bases matching TRBD2. J lost 5 bases, V lost 7 bases, and 10 bases had no gene match. Germline V lookup: CDR1 LNHDA, CDR2 SQIVND (reference sequence). The CDR3 covers 15 residues. Full variable domain (outside the CDR3, taken from reference TRBV19 and TRBJ2-1): DGGITQSPKYLFRKEGQNVTLSCEQNLNHDAMYWYRQDPGQGLRLIYYSQIVNDFQKGDIAEGYSVSREKKESFPLTVTSAQKNPTAFYLCASKSPGGMNNEQFFGPGTRLTVL.